This TCR beta chain came from a study of blood T cell repertoires in COVID-19. Methods used by the authors: Amplified reference gene primers provided the basis for estimating nucleated cell counts. TCRdb's copy holds only in-frame clones and misses some; the assay was immunoSEQ multiplex PCR. V and J calls and clone size come straight from that table; D and trimming were deduced from the DNA. The repertoire has 250,000 to 300,000 clones, 81% of them found once; the top ten carry around 3%. Trimming at V came to 0 bases and at J to 7 bases, leaving 9 bases not matched to a gene. CDR3 length equals 16 residues. Germline CDR1 and CDR2: LNHDA and SQIVND (reference sequence). This clone came up once.

The specimen was peripheral blood. The V and J genes are TRBV19 and TRBJ1-5, with TRBD1 identical over 7 bases. The origin of this receptor is a woman aged 55 to 70 with active or convalescent COVID-19. The CDR3 here is CASSIEGGTVGQPQHF. The CDR3 nucleotides are TGTGCCAGTAGTATAGAAGGGGGGACAGTAGGGCAGCCCCAGCATTTT.